These T cell receptor beta chains were read from a single sample in a study of blood T cell repertoires in COVID-19. The assay was immunoSEQ multiplex PCR, and TCRdb's table has in-frame clones only and misses some. The table has more than 95,000 clones, about 85% seen once. Material for sequencing was peripheral blood. These receptors all stem from a man aged 50 or older with acute or convalescent COVID-19. The conserved cysteine and the conserved F or W are not part of the CDR3 here. A D gene is named only where the DNA matches it firmly.

D: TRBD1
J: TRBJ1-5
V: TRBV28
CDR3: ASRISGTGYNQPQH

D: .
J: TRBJ1-3
V: TRBV9
CDR3: ASEGHLNTIY

D: TRBD1
J: TRBJ2-7
V: TRBV29-1
CDR3: SVLTGDSYEQY

D: TRBD1
J: TRBJ1-1
V: TRBV29-1
CDR3: SVDGDRGTEAF

D: TRBD1
J: TRBJ1-2
V: TRBV18
CDR3: ASSPRRTGENYGYT

D: TRBD2
J: TRBJ2-1
V: TRBV19
CDR3: ASSRLAGGREQF

D: TRBD1
J: TRBJ1-5
V: TRBV18
CDR3: ASSPQRGQARGQPQH

D: .
J: TRBJ1-5
V: TRBV27
CDR3: ASSFPSGPQH

D: TRBD1
J: TRBJ1-1
V: TRBV10-3
CDR3: AISGGRGQTEAF

D: .
J: TRBJ2-7
V: TRBV28
CDR3: ASSLGPSYEQY

D: TRBD1
J: TRBJ1-2
V: TRBV6-1
CDR3: ASSETGGSYGYT

D: .
J: TRBJ2-1
V: TRBV3-1/TRBV3-2
CDR3: ASSQPTGGRYNEQF

D: TRBD2
J: TRBJ2-7
V: TRBV6-6
CDR3: ASMTSGSGYEQY

D: TRBD1
J: TRBJ1-2
V: TRBV6-5
CDR3: ASSYTSGTAYGYT

D: TRBD1
J: TRBJ1-4
V: TRBV18
CDR3: ASSPARQGNEKLF

D: .
J: TRBJ1-3
V: TRBV5-1
CDR3: ASSLGAGLGNTIY

D: TRBD2
J: TRBJ2-3
V: TRBV27
CDR3: ASSLKSSGSSDTQY

D: .
J: TRBJ1-1
V: TRBV9
CDR3: ASSRTPENTEAF

D: .
J: TRBJ2-1
V: TRBV27
CDR3: ASSLGRHEQF

D: TRBD1
J: TRBJ1-5
V: TRBV9
CDR3: ASSAGPGTGVGSNQPQH

D: TRBD2
J: TRBJ2-1
V: TRBV10-1
CDR3: ASSEPGTSGTGEQF

D: .
J: TRBJ2-4
V: TRBV28
CDR3: ASRSEGIQY

D: TRBD1
J: TRBJ1-5
V: TRBV6-5
CDR3: ASSRYTGANQPQH

D: .
J: TRBJ1-5
V: TRBV6-5
CDR3: ASHRVNQPQH

D: TRBD1
J: TRBJ1-6
V: TRBV19
CDR3: ASSKGQGGNYGLPLH

D: TRBD1
J: TRBJ1-6
V: TRBV7-8
CDR3: ASSLWAGGLYNSPLH

D: .
J: TRBJ2-1
V: TRBV21-1
CDR3: ASSPPRGRTYNEQF

D: .
J: TRBJ2-5
V: TRBV7-9
CDR3: ASSHADSSRETQY

D: TRBD1
J: TRBJ1-4
V: TRBV5-1
CDR3: ASSVDRADEKLF

D: TRBD2
J: TRBJ2-1
V: TRBV6-5
CDR3: ASSRDYYNEQF

D: TRBD2
J: TRBJ2-1
V: TRBV11-2
CDR3: ASSPTLGLAGGPRNEQF

D: TRBD2
J: TRBJ2-5
V: TRBV30
CDR3: AWSGGSVETQY

D: TRBD2
J: TRBJ2-5
V: TRBV20-1
CDR3: SASPSAGGPRETQY

D: TRBD2
J: TRBJ2-1
V: TRBV4-2
CDR3: ASRGVASGSHEQF

D: TRBD1
J: TRBJ2-5
V: TRBV7-7
CDR3: ASSRDRGETQY

D: .
J: TRBJ2-5
V: TRBV5-6
CDR3: ASSSGNRETQY

D: .
J: TRBJ2-6
V: TRBV27
CDR3: ASSLRSDYSGANVLT

D: .
J: TRBJ2-1
V: TRBV6-5
CDR3: ASSLRTQREQF

D: TRBD1
J: TRBJ2-7
V: TRBV6-1
CDR3: ASSEAGAGGFEQY

D: .
J: TRBJ1-6
V: TRBV3-1/TRBV3-2
CDR3: ASSQSLRAKRTPLH

D: TRBD1
J: TRBJ1-2
V: TRBV6-5
CDR3: ASSRQGSSYGYT

D: TRBD2
J: TRBJ2-3
V: TRBV9
CDR3: ASSVEDSGRAGDTQY

D: .
J: TRBJ2-5
V: TRBV10-3
CDR3: AISAGKETQY

D: .
J: TRBJ1-2
V: TRBV19
CDR3: ASSISGKDGYT

D: .
J: TRBJ1-5
V: TRBV2
CDR3: ASSHSHNQPQH

D: TRBD1
J: TRBJ1-1
V: TRBV30
CDR3: AFGQGAEAF

D: .
J: TRBJ2-2
V: TRBV4-1
CDR3: ASSYQGTGELF

D: TRBD1
J: TRBJ2-7
V: TRBV4-1
CDR3: ASSKQGEEEQY

D: TRBD1
J: TRBJ2-4
V: TRBV28
CDR3: ASRPTGGAKNIQY

D: TRBD1
J: TRBJ2-7
V: TRBV2
CDR3: ASSEGQGGYEQY